This TCR beta chain derives from a study of OX40 agonist ivuxolimab in advanced cancers. Repertoires were generated with immunoSEQ multiplex PCR, while TCRdb's copy carries only in-frame clones and drops some. The profile shows roughly 56,000 clones, 89% of them singletons. Sampling of blood occurred at baseline, cycle 4 day 1, and cycle 7 day 1. Study outcomes and limitations: Partial responders at 0.1-3.0 mg/kg had among the lowest clonal expansion.

Details on this clone: Its antigen is not known.

The CDR3 sequence is 14 residues long. CDR1 and CDR2 from the germline V gene are LGHNA and YSLEER. The V end was cut by 0 bases, the J end by 3 bases, with 6 bases between. The source is an adult with an advanced solid tumor such as melanoma, head and neck, liver or kidney cancer. The sequences come from CD4+ or CD8+ T cells sorted from blood, collected in a trial of the OX40 agonist ivuxolimab. This chain connects TRBV4-3 to TRBJ1-3; D gene uncertain. In DNA form, the CDR3 reads TGCGCCAGCAGCCAAGATCGCAGTGGAAACACCATATATTTT. It yields the protein CASSQDRSGNTIYF.